This T cell receptor beta chain emerged from a study of blood T cell repertoires in COVID-19. Overall study context: COVID-19 samples, acute and convalescent, were from the United States, Italy and Spain. The analysed material was cDNA or gDNA that came from T cells, B-cell-depleted T cells, or PBMCs.

Germline V lookup: CDR1 WNHNN, CDR2 SYGVQD (reference sequence). Trimming cost V 4 bases and J 0 bases; bases outside gene matches: 5. The CDR3 runs to 15 residues. Original handling: Amplifying reference gene primers gave estimates of nucleated cell counts. Using immunoSEQ multiplex PCR, the repertoire was profiled, and TCRdb retains in-frame clones only, with some absent. For V, J and clone size, that table is used; D and trimming come from the DNA. This sample has tens of thousands of clones, with approximately 82% found just once. This receptor was taken from a human donor in a cohort sampled during active COVID-19. V is TRBV10-1 and J is TRBJ2-7, with TRBD1 identical over 8 bases. The sample taken for sequencing was peripheral blood. The CDR3 DNA follows: TGCGCCAGCAGTGGGAAGGGGACAGGCTCCTACGAGCAGTACTTC. It specifies CASSGKGTGSYEQYF.